This T cell receptor (beta chain) was captured by sequencing in a study of cytomegalovirus exposure and HLA in healthy donors (dated by TCRdb to about 2017). The study in broad terms: According to a later analysis, the roughly 120 validation repertoires were produced on the same platform as the approximately 690 repertoires of the first cohort. The study aimed to test whether signatures of past pathogen exposure could be identified by cataloging public T cell receptors. Along with the 666-subject first cohort, a separate validation cohort of over a hundred different subjects was used. To predict cytomegalovirus infection status, the study combined high-throughput TCR immunosequencing, statistical association of individual TCRs with disease status, and machine learning. The investigation overall reported the following: A few of the identified cytomegalovirus-associated TCR beta chains were confirmed in vitro to be specific for cytomegalovirus antigens. The classifier was reported to diagnose cytomegalovirus status with high specificity and sensitivity in both the original cohort and the validation cohort. In a later analysis, TCRs clustered in the first cohort were found to also tend to co-occur in the roughly 110 validation repertoires, with about 94% of cluster scores above 0. Across donors, most TCR sequences were observed very rarely, whereas some public TCRs were present in many individuals. In the study, roughly 160 TCR beta chains were listed as associated with cytomegalovirus. It was suggested by the authors that the approach could potentially be generalized to other disease states and immunological phenotypes. The validation cohort had no HLA typing available for a later analysis, so co-occurrence within that cohort was assessed over all 130 or so repertoires.

CDR1 MGHRA and CDR2 YSYEKL are derived from the germline V gene. V is cut by 1 base and J by 4 bases, and the space between the germline ends is 13 bases. Taken from cysteine to phenylalanine, the CDR3 has 15 residues. Of the read, only the CDR3 DNA is kept; its 45 bases are in frame from base 1. The method behind the library was the immunoSEQ multiplex PCR assay. The authors processed their data as follows. A statistical classification framework was developed to diagnose cytomegalovirus status using the catalog of TCR beta chain sequences. TCRdb holds this immuneACCESS table with in-frame rearrangements only. Some clones are missing; in checked studies, unresolved V genes explain under half, and the rest has no known cause. V and J calls and clone size are copied from that table; D and trimming were computed from the DNA. Here the sample has 250,000 to 400,000 clones; roughly 86% occur a single time. The top ten clones comprise around 1% of the sample.

Donors formed part of the validation cohort, which comprised about 130 subjects and was distinct from the first cohort of under 750 subjects. Of note for this clone: This receptor's antigen is unknown. One base away there is no much larger clone; base qualities are not given.

Sequenced: PBMCs. This receptor was taken from a man between 25 and 39 years old in good health and CMV-seronegative. The sequence joins TRBV4-1 to TRBJ1-2; the D gene is possibly TRBD1, with 5 bases matching. Here the CDR3 is given as CASSQGEGGVYGYTF. The DNA is as follows: TGCGCCAGCAGCCAAGGTGAGGGAGGGGTCTATGGCTACACCTTC.